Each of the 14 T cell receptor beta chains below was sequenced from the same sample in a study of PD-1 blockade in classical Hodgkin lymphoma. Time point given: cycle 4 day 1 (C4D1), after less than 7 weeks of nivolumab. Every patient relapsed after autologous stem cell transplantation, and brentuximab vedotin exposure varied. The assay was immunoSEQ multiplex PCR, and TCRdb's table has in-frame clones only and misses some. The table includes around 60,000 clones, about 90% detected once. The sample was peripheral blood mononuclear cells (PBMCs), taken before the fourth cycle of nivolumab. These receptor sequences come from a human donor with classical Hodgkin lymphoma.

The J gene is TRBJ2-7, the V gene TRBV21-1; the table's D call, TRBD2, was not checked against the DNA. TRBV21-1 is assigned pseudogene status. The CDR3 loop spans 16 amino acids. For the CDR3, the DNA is TGTGCCAGCAGCAAACCGGGGAACAGTTTCTCCTACGAGCAGTACTTC. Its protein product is CASSKPGNSFSYEQYF.

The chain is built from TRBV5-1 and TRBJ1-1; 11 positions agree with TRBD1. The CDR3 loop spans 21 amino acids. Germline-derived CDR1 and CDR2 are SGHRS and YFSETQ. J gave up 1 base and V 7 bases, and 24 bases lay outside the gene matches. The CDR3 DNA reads TGCGCCAGCCCAGACCTACCGGACTCGGACAGGGGGCTGATACAGAACACTGAAGCTTTCTTT. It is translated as CASPDLPDSDRGLIQNTEAFF.

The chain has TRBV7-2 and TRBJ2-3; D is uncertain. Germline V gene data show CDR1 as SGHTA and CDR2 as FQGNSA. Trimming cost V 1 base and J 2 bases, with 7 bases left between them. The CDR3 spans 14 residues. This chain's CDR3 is CASSLGVLTDTQYF. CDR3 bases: TGTGCCAGCAGCTTAGGCGTCCTCACAGATACGCAGTATTTT.

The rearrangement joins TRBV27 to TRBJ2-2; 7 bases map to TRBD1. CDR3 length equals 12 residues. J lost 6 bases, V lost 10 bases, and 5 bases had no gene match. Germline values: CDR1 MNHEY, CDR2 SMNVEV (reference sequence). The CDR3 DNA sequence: TGTGCCACCAGACAGGGTTCCGGGGAGCTGTTTTTT. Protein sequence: CATRQGSGELFF.

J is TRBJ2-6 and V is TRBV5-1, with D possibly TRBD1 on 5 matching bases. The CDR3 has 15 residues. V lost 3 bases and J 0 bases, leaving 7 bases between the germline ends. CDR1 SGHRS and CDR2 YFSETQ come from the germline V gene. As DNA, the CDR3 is TGCGCCAGCAGCTACGACAGCTCTGGGGCCAACGTCCTGACTTTC. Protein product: CASSYDSSGANVLTF.

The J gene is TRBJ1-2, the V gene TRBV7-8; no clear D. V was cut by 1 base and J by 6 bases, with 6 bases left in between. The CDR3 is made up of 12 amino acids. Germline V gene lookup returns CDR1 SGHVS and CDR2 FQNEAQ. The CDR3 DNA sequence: TGTGCCAGCAGCTTAGGGACGGATGGCTACACCTTC. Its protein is CASSLGTDGYTF.

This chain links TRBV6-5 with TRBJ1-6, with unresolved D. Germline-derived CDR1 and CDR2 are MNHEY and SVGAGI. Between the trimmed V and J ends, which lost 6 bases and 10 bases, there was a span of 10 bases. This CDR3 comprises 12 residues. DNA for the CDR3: TGTGCCAGCAGCGACATACAATCACCCCTCCACTTT. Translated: CASSDIQSPLHF.

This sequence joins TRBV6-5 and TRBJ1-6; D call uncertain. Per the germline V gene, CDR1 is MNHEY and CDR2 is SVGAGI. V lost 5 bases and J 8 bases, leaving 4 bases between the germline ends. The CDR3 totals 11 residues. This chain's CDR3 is CASSRDSPLHF. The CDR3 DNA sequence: TGTGCCAGCAGTCGGGATTCACCCCTCCACTTT.

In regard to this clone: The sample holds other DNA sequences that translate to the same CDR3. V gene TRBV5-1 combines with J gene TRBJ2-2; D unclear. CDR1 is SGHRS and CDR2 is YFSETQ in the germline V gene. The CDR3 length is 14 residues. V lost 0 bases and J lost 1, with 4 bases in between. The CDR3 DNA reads TGCGCCAGCAGCTTGGAAGGGAACACCGGGGAGCTGTTTTTT. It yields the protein CASSLEGNTGELFF.

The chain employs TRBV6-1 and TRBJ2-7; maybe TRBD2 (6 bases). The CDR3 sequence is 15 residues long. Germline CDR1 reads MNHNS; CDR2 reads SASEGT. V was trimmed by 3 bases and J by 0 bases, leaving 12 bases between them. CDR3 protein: CASSDSGTLSYEQYF. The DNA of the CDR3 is TGTGCCAGCAGTGATTCGGGGACTCTCTCCTACGAGCAGTACTTC.

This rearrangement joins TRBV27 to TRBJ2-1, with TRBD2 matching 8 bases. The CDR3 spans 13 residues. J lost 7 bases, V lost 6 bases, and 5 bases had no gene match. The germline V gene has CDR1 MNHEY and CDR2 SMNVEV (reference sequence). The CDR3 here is CASRLAGRNEQFF. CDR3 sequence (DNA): TGTGCCAGCAGGCTAGCGGGTAGGAATGAGCAGTTCTTC.

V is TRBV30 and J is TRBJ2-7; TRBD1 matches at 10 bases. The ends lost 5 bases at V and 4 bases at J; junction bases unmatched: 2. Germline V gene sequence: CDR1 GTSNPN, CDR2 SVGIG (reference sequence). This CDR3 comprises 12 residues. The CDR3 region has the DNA TGTGCCTGGGACAGGGGGCCATACGAGCAGTACTTC. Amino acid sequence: CAWDRGPYEQYF.

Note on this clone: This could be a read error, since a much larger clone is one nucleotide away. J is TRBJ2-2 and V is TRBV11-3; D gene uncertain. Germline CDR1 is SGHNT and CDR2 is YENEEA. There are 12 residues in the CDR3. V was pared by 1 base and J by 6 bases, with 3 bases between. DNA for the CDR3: TGTGCCAGCAGCTTAGCGGCCGGGGAGCTGTTTTTT. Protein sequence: CASSLAAGELFF.

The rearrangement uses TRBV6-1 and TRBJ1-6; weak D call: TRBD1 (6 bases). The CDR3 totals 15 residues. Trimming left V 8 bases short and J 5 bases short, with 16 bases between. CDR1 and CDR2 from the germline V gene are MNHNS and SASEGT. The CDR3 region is CASWRMGGDNSPLHF. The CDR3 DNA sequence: TGTGCCAGCTGGCGAATGGGGGGCGATAATTCACCCCTCCACTTT.